The 15 T cell receptor beta chains listed next were all sequenced from one sample in a study of CD8+CD57+ T cells in acquired aplastic anemia. Genomic DNA was employed as the template in profiling TCR beta VDJ and CDR3. TCRdb processed the reads anew with MiXCR; each CDR3 protein has one entry. This sample carries approximately 80,000 distinct CDR3 sequences, roughly 72% of them seen once, and the ten largest clones take more than 80%. Previously, flow cytometry had revealed CD8+CD57+ cell expansion in the patients chosen for sequencing. Material for sequencing was sorted CD4+, CD8+, or CD8+CD57+ T cells (not recorded which) from PBMCs. The receptor set was obtained from a human donor with aplastic anemia.

Notes on this clonotype: Its ends do not fully match the called genes, so a read error is possible. The chain couples TRBV7-7 to TRBJ2-5; perhaps TRBD2 as D (5 bases). Per the germline V gene, CDR1 is SSHAT and CDR2 is FNYEAQ (reference sequence). The CDR3 totals 14 residues. The CDR3 protein is CASSLAPLQETQYF. The CDR3 region has the DNA TGTGCTAGCAGCTTAGCGCCCTTACAAGAGACCCAGTACTTC.

This clonotype was seen a single time. V is TRBV11-2 and J is TRBJ2-7; the D gene is possibly TRBD1 (5 bases). Trimming cost V 0 bases and J 2 bases, with 11 bases left between them. This CDR3 has 15 residues. Germline V gene lookup returns CDR1 SGHAT and CDR2 FQNNGV. This chain's CDR3 is CASSLDLADTYEQYF. The CDR3 nucleotides read TGTGCCAGCAGCTTAGATCTTGCGGACACCTACGAGCAGTACTTC.

This chain uses TRBV5-8 with TRBJ1-1; D unclear. Trimming took 4 bases from V and 2 from J, leaving 3 bases between them. This CDR3 contains 11 residues. Per the germline V gene, CDR1 is SGHTS and CDR2 is YDEGEE. The CDR3 reads CASSRNTEAFF. CDR3 bases: TGTGCCAGCAGCCGTAACACTGAAGCTTTCTTT.

The chain uses TRBV9 and TRBJ2-7; 7 bases fit TRBD2. The CDR3 has 13 amino acids. Losses at the gene ends were 4 bases for V and 7 bases for J; bases not matched to a gene: 8. Germline V gene lookup returns CDR1 SGDLS and CDR2 YYNGEE. CDR3 sequence: CASSSRLAGEQYF. CDR3 DNA sequence: TGTGCCAGCAGCTCCCGACTAGCAGGGGAGCAGTACTTC.

The V and J genes are TRBV24-1 and TRBJ2-1; D may be TRBD1 (6 bases). CDR1 and CDR2 (germline): KGHDR, SFDVKD. The V end lost 2 bases, the J end lost 6 bases, and 13 bases lay between the germline ends. The CDR3 is 15 residues long. Here the CDR3 reads CATSDSLDRPNEQFF. The CDR3 DNA is TGTGCCACCAGTGATTCTCTGGACAGACCCAATGAGCAGTTCTTC.

This rearrangement joins TRBV10-3 to TRBJ2-7; D is unclear. Looked up from germline, CDR1 is ENHRY and CDR2 is SYGVKD. V lost 0 bases to trimming and J lost 6 bases, with 3 bases between them. This CDR3 comprises 11 residues. CDR3 protein: CAISESREQYF. The CDR3 nucleotides are TGTGCCATCAGTGAGTCTCGCGAGCAGTACTTC.

The V and J genes are TRBV4-1 and TRBJ2-3, with 11 positions matching TRBD2. CDR3 length: 16 residues. CDR1 and CDR2 from the germline V gene are MGHRA and YSYEKL. The ends lost 1 base at V and 3 bases at J; junction bases unmatched: 3. The CDR3 DNA is TGCGCCAGCAGCCAAGGTGCTAGCGGGAGGACAGATACGCAGTATTTT. This gives the protein CASSQGASGRTDTQYF.

This clonotype has a single count. A much bigger clone sits one base away, suggesting this may be a read error. V is TRBV20-1 and J is TRBJ1-5; TRBD1 matches at 7 bases. Germline assignment: CDR1 DFQATT and CDR2 SNEGSKA (reference sequence). The CDR3 has 13 residues. Losses at the gene ends were 3 bases for V and 6 bases for J; bases not matched to a gene: 5. The CDR3 is CSARQGGGQPQHF. The DNA for the CDR3 is TGCAGTGCTAGGCAAGGGGGCGGTCAGCCCCAGCATTTT.

The genes are TRBV20-1 and TRBJ1-1; tentative D call: TRBD1 (6 bases). With 7 bases removed from V and 0 bases from J, the gap between germline ends came to 12 bases. The germline V gene encodes CDR1 DFQATT and CDR2 SNEGSKA (reference sequence). The CDR3 is 13 residues long. CDR3 bases: TGCAGTGTCTACGGACAGTTGAACACTGAAGCTTTCTTT. Its translation: CSVYGQLNTEAFF.

The V and J genes are TRBV24-1 and TRBJ1-2; the D gene is possibly TRBD1 (5 bases). Per the germline V gene, CDR1 is KGHDR and CDR2 is SFDVKD. The germline V and J ends were trimmed by 3 bases and 4 bases, with 8 bases remaining between them. The CDR3 is 13 amino acids. CDR3 nucleotides: TGTGCCACCAGTGATACAGGAATCTATGGCTACACCTTC. Translation gives CATSDTGIYGYTF.

This clonotype was seen a handful of times. The rearrangement joins TRBV10-3 to TRBJ2-1; the match to TRBD1 covers 9 bases. Per germline, CDR1 ENHRY and CDR2 SYGVKD. The ends lost 5 bases at V and 7 bases at J; junction bases unmatched: 9. The CDR3 totals 15 residues. The CDR3 nucleotides read TGTGCCATCAGTTCGGACAGGGGAGGTTGGAATGAGCAGTTCTTC. Protein: CAISSDRGGWNEQFF.

The CDR3 is CASSIAGQGGSQYF. The CDR3 DNA reads as TGTGCCAGTAGTATTGCTGGACAGGGAGGGTCCCAGTACTTC. This chain links TRBV19 with TRBJ2-5, with D perhaps matching TRBD1 (8 bases). Trimming left V 3 bases short and J 9 bases short, with 17 bases between. CDR1 and CDR2 from the germline V gene are LNHDA and SQIVND (reference sequence). The CDR3 sequence is 14 residues long. The full variable domain, rest sourced from reference TRBV19 and TRBJ2-5, is DGGITQSPKYLFRKEGQNVTLSCEQNLNHDAMYWYRQDPGQGLRLIYYSQIVNDFQKGDIAEGYSVSREKKESFPLTVTSAQKNPTAFYLCASSIAGQGGSQYFGPGTRLLVL.

The rearrangement joins TRBV7-2 to TRBJ1-3; D remains ambiguous. Germline V gene lookup returns CDR1 SGHTA and CDR2 FQGNSA. Trimming stripped 6 bases from V and 4 bases from J, with 10 bases between. The CDR3 is 13 amino acids. The CDR3 nucleotides read TGTGCCAGCAGTTTGCCCGGGGGAAACACCATATATTTT. Residues: CASSLPGGNTIYF. The full variable domain, completed using reference TRBV7-2 and TRBJ1-3, is GAGVSQSPSNKVTEKGKDVELRCDPISGHTALYWYRQSLGQGLEFLIYFQGNSAPDKSGLPSDRFSAERTGGSVSTLTIQRTQQEDSAVYLCASSLPGGNTIYFGEGSWLTVV.

This chain uses TRBV20-1 with TRBJ2-5; D might be TRBD2 (6 bases). Trimming shortened V by 4 bases and J by 5 bases, and 20 bases separated the two germline ends. The CDR3 covers 15 residues. Germline V gene data show CDR1 as DFQATT and CDR2 as SNEGSKA (reference sequence). DNA of the CDR3: TGCAGTGCTACACCCCCACAACTAGCCGCGGAGACCCAGTACTTC. It translates to CSATPPQLAAETQYF.

The chain employs TRBV7-2 and TRBJ2-5; D remains unclear. The germline CDR1 and CDR2 sequences are SGHTA and FQGNSA. CDR3 length: 13 residues. V was shortened by 2 bases and J by 5 bases, with 9 bases between the two germline ends. CDR3 protein: CASSLSTVETQYF. The CDR3 coding sequence is TGTGCCAGCAGCTTATCCACTGTGGAGACCCAGTACTTC.